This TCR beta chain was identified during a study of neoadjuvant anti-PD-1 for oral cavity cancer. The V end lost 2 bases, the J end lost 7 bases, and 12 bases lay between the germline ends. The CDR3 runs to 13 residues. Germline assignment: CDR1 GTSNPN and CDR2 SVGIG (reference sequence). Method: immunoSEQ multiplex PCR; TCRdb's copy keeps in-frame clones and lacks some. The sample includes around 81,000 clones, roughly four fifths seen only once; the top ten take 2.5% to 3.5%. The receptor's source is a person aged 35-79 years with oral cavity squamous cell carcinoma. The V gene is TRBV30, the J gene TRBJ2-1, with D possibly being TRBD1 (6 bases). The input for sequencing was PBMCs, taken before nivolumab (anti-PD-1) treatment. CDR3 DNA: TGTGCCTGGAGTCCCGGACAGCTGAATGAGCAGTTCTTC. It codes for CAWSPGQLNEQFF.